This TCR beta chain came from a study of T cell repertoires in cytomegalovirus infection. Study at large: Both recently identified HLA-C-restricted and well-studied HLA-B-restricted CMV epitopes were used in the study. Overall study findings and caveats: Ex vivo responses were dominated by HLA-C-restricted CMV-specific TCR beta clonotypes.

This clonotype was seen once. As yet, its antigen is unknown. Trimming took 6 bases from V and 0 from J; bases not matched to a gene: 13. CDR1 and CDR2 from the germline V gene are MDHEN and SYDVKM. The length of the CDR3 is 18 residues. TCRdb recomputed calls from the reads with MiXCR, one row per CDR3 protein. The sample includes 310,000 or so distinct CDR3 sequences, around 25% of them seen just once. This specimen was cultured PBMCs, taken from culture after CMV antigen stimulation. The chain is built from TRBV28 and TRBJ2-2; 7 bases map to TRBD2. The receptor was derived from a human donor in good health (CMV status not recorded). Some clones in this sample may be carry-over from other donors' samples. In DNA form, the CDR3 reads TGTGCCAGCAGGGTGGGAGGGGCAGGGCAAGCGAACACCGGGGAGCTGTTTTTT. Amino acid sequence: CASRVGGAGQANTGELFF.